This TCR beta chain is from a study of shared clonotypes between healthy human individuals. Study-level information: The study drew on a couple of women and three men aged 18 to 49 as donors.

Turning to this clone: Its matching antigen is unknown.

The authors split each subset's genomic DNA evenly across several immunoSEQ plates. Clones were read by immunoSEQ multiplex PCR, and TCRdb kept only the in-frame ones, dropping some. The sample holds some 2.3 million clones, over 85% seen once. V shed 6 bases and J 3 bases; nucleotides not matched to a gene: 6. The CDR3 is 13 amino acids. In germline, CDR1 is SQVTM, CDR2 ANQGSEA. Study-level findings and limits: Enrolling few donors narrowed the genetic and exposure-history diversity that was represented.

The receptor's source is a young man in good health. Some clones in this sample may be carry-over from other donors' samples. The specimen sequenced was naive CD4+ T cells from PBMCs. Described subset: CD45RA+ positively selected. The chain joins TRBV29-1 to TRBJ2-3, with 7 bases aligning to TRBD1. The CDR3 DNA sequence: TGCAGCGTCGACGGCAGGGGGACAGATACGCAGTATTTT. The encoded protein is CSVDGRGTDTQYF.